The entry below gives a single T cell receptor beta chain sequence along with its context. Its antigen is as yet unknown. Germline loops: CDR1 LGHNA, CDR2 YNFKEQ. The CDR3 consists of 15 residues. Between the trimmed V and J ends, which lost 1 base and 5 bases, there was a span of 14 bases. The sample comes from a study of T-cell memory formation after mild COVID-19. TCRdb reanalysed the 5' RACE reads using MiXCR and keeps one entry per CDR3 protein. The table shows under 300,000 distinct CDR3 sequences, with about 20% occurring only once. Notes on the study in general: Contracting clones from day 15 to 85 had balanced CD4/CD8; later expanders favoured CD4+.

Sample: PBMCs or a T cell subset sorted from them (not recorded which). The V gene is TRBV4-2, the J gene TRBJ1-2; a possible D gene is TRBD1 (6 bases). The sequence was obtained from a man between 18 and 35 years old who had mild COVID-19 (a few samples of this study predate the infection). Cell type and time point are not known. For the CDR3, the DNA is TGTGCCAGCAGCCAAGCGACGGGAGGGGGGTATGGCTACACCTTC. This encodes CASSQATGGGYGYTF.